Below are 25 T cell receptor beta chains sequenced from a single sample in a study of T cells in Graves' hyperthyroidism and ophthalmopathy. Amplification yielded TCR beta CDR3 regions, with RNA transcripts as the source. HTBI primers drove first-round RT-PCR of the TCR CDR3. TCRdb redid the calling of the multiplex PCR reads with MiXCR, one entry per CDR3 protein. The sample contains approximately 330,000 distinct CDR3 sequences, under 25% of which appear only once. The sample consisted of blood. These receptors were obtained from a woman between 50 and 59 years old with Graves' hyperthyroidism.

On this clonotype itself: Given a much more abundant clone one base away, this may be a read error. The gene calls are TRBV6-2 or TRBV6-3 and TRBJ2-1; 7 bases agree with TRBD1. The DNA end is a closer match to TRBJ2-7, so the J assignment may be wrong. This CDR3 has 15 amino acids. Germline assignment: CDR1 MNHEY and CDR2 SVGEGT. This CDR3 is CASRLQGNQYNEQYF. The CDR3 DNA reads as TGTGCCAGCAGGCTACAGGGGAACCAATACAATGAGCAGTACTTC.

The gene calls are TRBV7-2 and TRBJ1-1; D uncertain. Germline loops: CDR1 SGHTA, CDR2 FQGNSA. V lost 3 bases to trimming and J lost 0 bases, with 14 bases between them. The CDR3 runs to 16 residues. CDR3 region: CASSFWVRPLNTEAFF. CDR3 DNA sequence: TGTGCCAGCAGCTTTTGGGTGAGACCGTTGAACACTGAAGCTTTCTTT. Based on the CDR3 plus reference TRBV7-2 and TRBJ1-1, the full variable domain is GAGVSQSPSNKVTEKGKDVELRCDPISGHTALYWYRQSLGQGLEFLIYFQGNSAPDKSGLPSDRFSAERTGGSVSTLTIQRTQQEDSAVYLCASSFWVRPLNTEAFFGQGTRLTVV.

This chain joins TRBV5-6 and TRBJ2-5; TRBD2 matches 14 bases. Trimming took 2 bases from V and 2 from J; bases not matched to a gene: 2. There are 16 residues in the CDR3. Germline-derived CDR1 and CDR2 are SGHDT and YYEEEE. CDR3: CASSFRTSGRQETQYF. CDR3 DNA: TGTGCCAGCAGCTTCCGGACTAGCGGGAGGCAAGAGACCCAGTACTTC.

This clonotype was found a few times. The chain employs TRBV5-1 and TRBJ1-1; a weak D match, TRBD1 (5 bases). In germline, CDR1 is SGHRS, CDR2 YFSETQ. This CDR3 is built from 14 residues. Deletions cut 6 bases from V and 1 base from J, with 13 bases between. The CDR3 coding sequence is TGCGCCAGCACCCTCGGGGCGAAGAACACTGAAGCTTTCTTT. Its protein product is CASTLGAKNTEAFF.

This clonotype was counted between two and nine times. V is TRBV4-1 and J is TRBJ1-6; D is possibly TRBD1 (5 bases). The CDR3 sequence is 13 residues long. CDR1 and CDR2 (germline): MGHRA, YSYEKL. V was shortened by 0 bases and J by 10 bases, with 7 bases between the two germline ends. In DNA, the CDR3 is TGCGCCAGCAGCCAAGATGAGGGGTCACCCCTCCACTTT. Residues: CASSQDEGSPLHF.

Worth noting for this clonotype: Being one base from a much bigger clone, this may be a read error. The chain joins TRBV6-2 or TRBV6-3 to TRBJ2-2; D is ambiguous. Trimming cost V 6 bases and J 6 bases, with 17 bases left between them. The CDR3 has 15 amino acids. Germline V lookup: CDR1 MNHEY, CDR2 SVGEGT. For the CDR3, the DNA is TGTGCCAGCAGACATTCCACTGTTATTTCCGGGGAGCTGTTTTTT. Protein product: CASRHSTVISGELFF.

This clonotype was detected ten times or more. V usage is TRBV30 and J usage is TRBJ2-6; no clear D. CDR1 is GTSNPN, CDR2 SVGIG, per germline (reference sequence). With 2 bases removed from V and 0 bases from J, the gap between germline ends came to 8 bases. The CDR3 sequence is 15 residues long. CDR3: CAWSPLRSGANVLTF. The CDR3 bases are TGTGCCTGGAGTCCCCTCCGCTCTGGGGCCAACGTCCTGACTTTC.

This clonotype has a handful of counts. The gene calls are TRBV9 and TRBJ2-1, with 7 bases identical to TRBD2. Trimming at V came to 0 bases and at J to 3 bases, leaving 3 bases not matched to a gene. CDR1 and CDR2 (germline): SGDLS, YYNGEE. There are 15 residues in the CDR3. CDR3 in DNA: TGTGCCAGCAGCGTAGAGGGAGGGGACTACAATGAGCAGTTCTTC. Translation: CASSVEGGDYNEQFF.

This clonotype was observed many times. J is TRBJ1-2 and V is TRBV7-9; D perhaps matches TRBD1 (5 bases). There are 14 residues in the CDR3. CDR1 SEHNR and CDR2 FQNEAQ come from the germline V gene (reference sequence). With 5 bases removed from V and 3 bases from J, the gap between germline ends came to 13 bases. The CDR3 sequence is CASSPPWGDYGYTF. CDR3 coding DNA: TGTGCCAGCAGCCCTCCTTGGGGGGACTATGGCTACACCTTC.

This clonotype came up many times. The chain uses TRBV7-9 and TRBJ2-7; D remains ambiguous. V lost 5 bases and J lost 1, with 15 bases in between. Per germline, CDR1 SEHNR and CDR2 FQNEAQ (reference sequence). The CDR3 is 15 residues long. DNA for the CDR3: TGTGCCAGCAGCCCCGACTGGGGTGGGTCCTACGAGCAGTACTTC. Translated: CASSPDWGGSYEQYF.

This clonotype was found many times. V usage is TRBV27 and J usage is TRBJ1-5; D gene unclear. Germline loops: CDR1 MNHEY, CDR2 SMNVEV (reference sequence). CDR3 length: 13 amino acids. V lost 3 bases and J 5 bases, leaving 8 bases between the germline ends. The chain's CDR3 is CASSFYLHQPQHF. In DNA, the CDR3 is TGTGCCAGCAGTTTTTATCTACATCAGCCCCAGCATTTT.

The chain combines TRBV19 with TRBJ1-5, with D possibly TRBD1 on 5 matching bases. V gave up 4 bases and J gave up 11 bases, with 9 bases separating them. CDR3 size: 11 residues. Germline V gene lookup returns CDR1 LNHDA and CDR2 SQIVND (reference sequence). In DNA, the CDR3 is TGTGCCAGTAGTAACCCGGGGGCCCAGCATTTT. It yields the protein CASSNPGAQHF.

The table lists this clonotype with a few counts. V gene TRBV7-9 combines with J gene TRBJ2-7; no clear D gene. Trimming pared 3 bases from V and 7 bases from J, leaving 13 bases between. CDR1 and CDR2 (germline): SEHNR, FQNEAQ (reference sequence). This CDR3 is 13 amino acids long. DNA of the CDR3: TGTGCCAGCAGCTTGGGAAGGAACGCGGAGCAGTACTTC. Amino acid sequence: CASSLGRNAEQYF.

This clonotype was counted between two and nine times. This chain joins TRBV19 and TRBJ2-2, with 11 bases matching TRBD2. With V trimmed by 6 bases and J by 7 bases, 7 bases remained unmatched. The CDR3 runs 15 residues. Germline lookup yields CDR1 LNHDA and CDR2 SQIVND (reference sequence). This CDR3 reads CASRHSGGAGGELFF. The CDR3 bases are TGTGCCAGTAGGCATAGCGGGGGGGCTGGCGGGGAGCTGTTTTTT.

This clonotype was picked up many times. The chain links TRBV7-3 to TRBJ2-5; maybe TRBD1 (6 bases). Germline V gene lookup returns CDR1 SGHTA and CDR2 FQGTGA. Trimming removed 5 bases at V and 4 bases at J, with 17 bases between. CDR3 length: 15 amino acids. The CDR3 here is CASSPTGIGRETQYF. The CDR3 DNA follows: TGTGCCAGCAGCCCTACAGGGATCGGTAGAGAGACCCAGTACTTC.

This clonotype turned up a few times. The chain employs TRBV24-1 and TRBJ2-3; either TRBD1 or TRBD2 may supply D (5 bases each). This CDR3 spans 15 amino acids. Germline V gene lookup returns CDR1 KGHDR and CDR2 SFDVKD. Trimming took 5 bases from V and 0 from J, leaving 11 bases between them. The CDR3 sequence is CATSGSGRSTDTQYF. The CDR3 region has the DNA TGTGCCACCAGTGGATCGGGACGGAGCACAGATACGCAGTATTTT.

V is TRBV10-3 and J is TRBJ2-1; 8 nucleotides line up with TRBD1. Germline loops: CDR1 ENHRY, CDR2 SYGVKD. After removal of 9 bases from V and 0 bases from J, the junction contained 4 bases not matched to a gene. This CDR3 comprises 14 residues. The CDR3 here is CAIWTGSSYNEQFF. The DNA of the CDR3 is TGTGCCATATGGACAGGGAGCTCCTACAATGAGCAGTTCTTC.

This clonotype was seen many times. The chain links TRBV29-1 to TRBJ1-2; D call uncertain. Trimming removed 4 bases at V and 5 bases at J, with 11 bases between. Germline assignment: CDR1 SQVTM and CDR2 ANQGSEA. There are 12 residues in the CDR3. CDR3 amino acids: CSVVGQAYGYTF. CDR3 DNA: TGCAGCGTTGTTGGTCAGGCGTATGGCTACACCTTC. Based on the CDR3 plus reference TRBV29-1 and TRBJ1-2, the full variable domain is SAVISQKPSRDICQRGTSLTIQCQVDSQVTMMFWYRQQPGQSLTLIATANQGSEATYESGFVIDKFPISRPNLTFSTLTVSNMSPEDSSIYLCSVVGQAYGYTFGSGTRLTVV.

This clonotype was found many times. This chain joins TRBV27 and TRBJ1-2, with 8 positions matching TRBD1. The CDR3 sequence is 16 residues long. V lost 6 bases and J lost 8; bases outside the gene matches: 17. Germline V gene data show CDR1 as MNHEY and CDR2 as SMNVEV (reference sequence). DNA for the CDR3: TGTGCCAGCAGAACCTTTCGGGCAGGGGGCCCGGGGGGCTACACCTTC. It is translated as CASRTFRAGGPGGYTF.

The chain joins TRBV7-8 to TRBJ1-2, with D possibly TRBD1 on 5 matching bases. The V and J ends lost 0 bases and 3 bases respectively, with 11 bases between them. In germline, CDR1 is SGHVS, CDR2 FQNEAQ. The CDR3 runs 15 residues. CDR3 region: CASSLAQGAYYGYTF. DNA of the CDR3: TGTGCCAGCAGCTTAGCCCAAGGGGCCTACTATGGCTACACCTTC.

There are many counts of this clonotype. This rearrangement joins TRBV5-1 to TRBJ1-2; possible D gene TRBD1, 6 bases. With 0 bases removed from V and 4 bases from J, the gap between germline ends came to 13 bases. This CDR3 comprises 15 residues. Germline V gene lookup returns CDR1 SGHRS and CDR2 YFSETQ. The CDR3 region has the DNA TGCGCCAGCAGCTTGGCGTCAGGGGAACGCTATGGCTACACCTTC. It translates to CASSLASGERYGYTF.

This clonotype showed up just a few times. The CDR3 bases are TGCAGTGCTAGTGGGACAGGGGAAGGCTATGGCTACACCTTC. Translation gives CSASGTGEGYGYTF. The rearrangement links TRBV20-1 to TRBJ1-2, with TRBD1 matching 10 bases. V lost 3 bases to trimming and J lost 4 bases; unmatched junction nucleotides: 5. The CDR3 is made up of 14 amino acids. CDR1 and CDR2 (germline): DFQATT, SNEGSKA (reference sequence).

In its sample, this clonotype was seen many times. V gene TRBV20-1 combines with J gene TRBJ1-2; D ambiguous. Trimming shortened V by 4 bases and J by 4 bases, and 16 bases separated the two germline ends. The CDR3 loop spans 14 amino acids. Germline CDR1 is DFQATT and CDR2 is SNEGSKA (reference sequence). CDR3 loop: CSAMGKDGGYGYTF. The CDR3 DNA reads as TGCAGTGCTATGGGGAAGGATGGTGGCTATGGCTACACCTTC.

This clonotype has a handful of counts. The rearrangement joins TRBV6-1 to TRBJ1-5; TRBD1 aligns across 10 bases. The CDR3 contains 15 residues. Germline V CDR1 and CDR2: MNHNS, SASEGT. The V gene end was trimmed by 5 bases and the J gene end by 5 bases; junction bases not matched to a gene: 6. CDR3: CASSSLGTGDQPQHF. The CDR3 DNA reads TGTGCCAGCAGTTCCTTAGGGACAGGGGATCAGCCCCAGCATTTT.

Concerning this clonotype itself: This may be a read error: a much more frequent sequence differs by one nucleotide. V usage is TRBV30 and J usage is TRBJ1-1; the D gene is possibly TRBD1 (6 bases). V lost 7 bases and J lost 1, with 16 bases in between. CDR1 is GTSNPN and CDR2 is SVGIG in the germline V gene (reference sequence). The CDR3 is made up of 14 amino acids. The CDR3 sequence: CASYGGGGNTEAFF. CDR3 bases: TGTGCCTCTTACGGGGGGGGCGGGAACACTGAAGCTTTCTTT. The full variable domain, rest sourced from reference TRBV30 and TRBJ1-1, is SQTIHQWPATLVQPVGSPLSLECTVEGTSNPNLYWYRQAAGRGLQLLFYSVGIGQISSEVPQNLSASRPQDRQFILSSKKLLLSDSGFYLCASYGGGGNTEAFFGQGTRLTVV.